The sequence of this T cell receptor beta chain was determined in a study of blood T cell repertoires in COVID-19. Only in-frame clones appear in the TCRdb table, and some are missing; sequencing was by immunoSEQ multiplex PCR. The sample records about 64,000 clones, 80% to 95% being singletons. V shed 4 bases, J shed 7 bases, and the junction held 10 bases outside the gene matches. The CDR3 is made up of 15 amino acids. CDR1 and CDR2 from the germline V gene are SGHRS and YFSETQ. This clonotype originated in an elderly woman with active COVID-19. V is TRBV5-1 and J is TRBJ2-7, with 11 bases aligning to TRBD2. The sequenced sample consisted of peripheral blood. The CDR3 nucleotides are TGCGCCAGCAGCATACTAGCGGGAGTAGAGGGTGAGCAGTACTTC. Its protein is CASSILAGVEGEQYF.